The 31 T cell receptor beta chains reported below all come from one sample, sequenced in a study of T cell responses to AZD1222 COVID-19 vaccine. TCRdb's table, derived via immunoSEQ multiplex PCR, lists solely in-frame clones and lacks some. The data show tens of thousands of clones, 90% to 95% seen once. The input for sequencing was peripheral blood, taken on day 0 of MenACWY control vaccination. These receptors came from an adult in good health.

V usage is TRBV27 and J usage is TRBJ2-7; 8 bases are a match to TRBD1. Per the germline V gene, CDR1 is MNHEY and CDR2 is SMNVEV (reference sequence). The CDR3 has 12 residues. V shed 6 bases, J shed 4 bases, and the junction held 2 bases outside the gene matches. CDR3 sequence reads: CASSHRGYEQYF. The CDR3 DNA reads TGTGCCAGCAGCCACAGGGGGTACGAGCAGTACTTC.

V and J are TRBV5-6 and TRBJ1-1; 7 bases match TRBD1. J lost 0 bases, V lost 7 bases, and 9 bases had no gene match. Germline loops: CDR1 SGHDT, CDR2 YYEEEE. There are 15 residues in the CDR3. The CDR3 DNA sequence: TGTGCCAGCCGATCCGGGACAGTCATGAACACTGAAGCTTTCTTT. Residues: CASRSGTVMNTEAFF.

This sequence joins TRBV5-1 and TRBJ1-2; tentatively, D is TRBD1 (5 bases). V was trimmed by 0 bases and J by 9 bases, leaving 12 bases between them. The germline CDR1 and CDR2 sequences are SGHRS and YFSETQ. The CDR3 has 13 residues. As DNA, the CDR3 is TGCGCCAGCAGCTTGGGGACAAGGGCTAGCTACACCTTC. Translating it yields CASSLGTRASYTF.

This clone has more than one count but fewer than ten. The chain carries TRBV4-2 and TRBJ2-7, with unresolved D. The CDR3 is made up of 15 amino acids. Germline CDR1 reads LGHNA; CDR2 reads YNFKEQ. Trimming pared 4 bases from V and 2 bases from J, leaving 15 bases between. The CDR3 sequence is CASSPNSILTYEQYF. CDR3 coding DNA: TGTGCCAGCAGCCCCAACAGTATCCTGACCTACGAGCAGTACTTC.

This chain links TRBV28 with TRBJ1-5; no definite D call. The CDR3 covers 15 residues. With 6 bases removed from V and 2 bases from J, the gap between germline ends came to 14 bases. Per the germline V gene, CDR1 is MDHEN and CDR2 is SYDVKM. The CDR3 region is CASRSPEGGNQPQHF. The CDR3 bases are TGTGCCAGCAGATCCCCGGAGGGCGGCAATCAGCCCCAGCATTTT.

This rearrangement joins TRBV28 to TRBJ2-1, with D uncertain. In germline, CDR1 is MDHEN, CDR2 SYDVKM. This CDR3 region has 16 residues. V was shortened by 3 bases and J by 5 bases, with 17 bases between the two germline ends. CDR3 amino acids: CASSFVGGLQNNEQFF. The CDR3 bases are TGTGCCAGCAGTTTCGTGGGCGGCCTCCAAAACAATGAGCAGTTCTTC.

The CDR3 here is CASSSDRDSYSGEQYF. CDR3 DNA sequence: TGTGCCAGCAGCTCCGACCGGGACTCCTACTCCGGCGAGCAGTACTTC. V usage is TRBV13 and J usage is TRBJ2-7; TRBD2 is a possible D gene (6 bases). The CDR3 runs to 16 residues. In germline, CDR1 is PRHDT, CDR2 FYEKMQ (reference sequence). Trimming removed 4 bases from V and 6 bases from J, with 22 bases in between.

This clone occurred once. The rearrangement links TRBV5-1 to TRBJ2-3; D ambiguous. Germline loops: CDR1 SGHRS, CDR2 YFSETQ. This CDR3 region has 13 residues. Trimming removed 5 bases at V and 9 bases at J, with 16 bases between. This CDR3 reads CASRLLTGYTQYF. CDR3 bases: TGCGCCAGCAGACTCCTAACCGGGTACACGCAGTATTTT.

CDR3 loop: CEGFWTLHQPQHF. CDR3 nucleotides: TGTGAAGGTTTTTGGACACTTCATCAGCCCCAGCATTTT. The chain uses TRBV28 and TRBJ1-5, with TRBD1 as a possible D gene (5 bases). Germline CDR1 and CDR2: MDHEN and SYDVKM. This CDR3 has 13 amino acids.

The genes are TRBV6-5 and TRBJ1-1; possibly TRBD1 for D (6 bases). Trimming removed 6 bases at V and 8 bases at J, with 16 bases between. The CDR3 is 13 residues long. The germline V gene encodes CDR1 MNHEY and CDR2 SVGAGI. DNA of the CDR3: TGTGCCAGCAGCCCCCGGGGCACAGGGGAAGCTTTCTTT. Protein sequence: CASSPRGTGEAFF.

The chain links TRBV9 to TRBJ1-2; D might be TRBD1 (5 bases). The germline gives CDR1 SGDLS, CDR2 YYNGEE. The CDR3 is made up of 16 amino acids. The germline V and J ends were trimmed by 3 bases and 0 bases, with 15 bases remaining between them. CDR3 amino acids: CASSAFDRTSNYGYTF. The CDR3 DNA reads TGTGCCAGCAGCGCATTCGACAGAACTTCTAACTATGGCTACACCTTC. The full variable domain, its missing parts supplied by reference TRBV9 and TRBJ1-2, is DSGVTQTPKHLITATGQRVTLRCSPRSGDLSVYWYQQSLDQGLQFLIQYYNGEERAKGNILERFSAQQFPDLHSELNLSSLELGDSALYFCASSAFDRTSNYGYTFGSGTRLTVV.

J is TRBJ1-4 and V is TRBV2; 11 bases are a match to TRBD1. Germline CDR1 reads SNHLY; CDR2 reads FYNNEI. The junction had 5 bases not matched to a gene; V was cut back by 7 bases and J by 4 bases. This CDR3 is 15 amino acids long. The CDR3 DNA follows: TGTGCCAGCACCGTGGACAGGGGGCTTAATGAAAAACTGTTTTTT. This codes for CASTVDRGLNEKLFF.

The genes are TRBV29-1 and TRBJ1-1; possible D gene TRBD1, 5 bases. Per germline, CDR1 SQVTM and CDR2 ANQGSEA. V lost 7 bases and J lost 1, with 10 bases in between. CDR3 length equals 12 residues. CDR3 region: CSAEDRNTEAFF. The CDR3 DNA follows: TGCAGCGCCGAAGACAGGAACACTGAAGCTTTCTTT.

The rearrangement links TRBV5-1 to TRBJ2-5, with TRBD1 as a possible D gene (7 bases). Germline-derived CDR1 and CDR2 are SGHRS and YFSETQ. The V end was cut by 4 bases, the J end by 2 bases, with 15 bases between. The CDR3 length is 15 residues. The CDR3 region has the DNA TGCGCCAGCAGCATGGAGGGCAGGGGGCAAGAGACCCAGTACTTC. Protein product: CASSMEGRGQETQYF.

This chain links TRBV7-2 with TRBJ1-2; possibly TRBD1 for D (5 bases). Germline V lookup: CDR1 SGHTA, CDR2 FQGNSA. The CDR3 sequence is 14 residues long. The germline V and J ends were trimmed by 1 base and 2 bases, with 8 bases remaining between them. In nucleotides, the CDR3 is TGTGCCAGCAGCTTAGTGGGGCGGAACTATGGCTACACCTTC. It translates to CASSLVGRNYGYTF.

V usage is TRBV7-2 and J usage is TRBJ1-6; D uncertain. CDR3 size: 15 residues. Looked up from germline, CDR1 is SGHTA and CDR2 is FQGNSA. V shed 2 bases and J shed 5 bases, with 10 bases lying between them. CDR3 DNA: TGTGCCAGCAGCTTAATGAGGACCAATAATTCACCCCTCCACTTT. Its translation: CASSLMRTNNSPLHF.

This chain links TRBV28 with TRBJ2-2, with 10 nucleotides matching TRBD2. CDR1 MDHEN and CDR2 SYDVKM come from the germline V gene. The CDR3 sequence is 16 residues long. The V segment lost 2 bases and the J segment 3 bases; nucleotides outside the gene matches: 3. CDR3 amino acids: CASSLLAGVDTGELFF. The CDR3 DNA is TGTGCCAGCAGTTTACTAGCGGGAGTCGACACCGGGGAGCTGTTTTTT.

This clone was recorded only once. This chain uses TRBV5-4 with TRBJ2-3, with D possibly TRBD1 on 6 matching bases. CDR1 and CDR2 (germline): SGHNT, YYREEE (reference sequence). Trimming pared 0 bases from V and 1 base from J, leaving 9 bases between. The CDR3 runs to 15 residues. CDR3 loop: CASSLVSGGTDTQYF. The DNA of the CDR3 is TGTGCCAGCAGCTTGGTTTCAGGGGGCACAGATACGCAGTATTTT.

J is TRBJ2-2 and V is TRBV14, with D maybe TRBD1 (6 bases). The CDR3 consists of 13 residues. The ends were cut back, 4 bases at V and 6 bases at J, with 9 bases in the middle. The germline CDR1 and CDR2 sequences are SGHDN and FVKESK. The CDR3 protein is CASSPTGSGELFF. The CDR3 nucleotides read TGTGCCAGCAGCCCAACAGGGTCCGGGGAGCTGTTTTTT.

The J gene is TRBJ2-7, the V gene TRBV11-2, with D tentatively TRBD1 (6 bases). There are 14 residues in the CDR3. V was cut by 3 bases and J by 2 bases, with 11 bases left in between. Germline V gene sequence: CDR1 SGHAT, CDR2 FQNNGV. The DNA for the CDR3 is TGTGCCAGCAGCTTGTACAGGGAAACCTACGAGCAGTACTTC. Translation: CASSLYRETYEQYF.

The chain carries TRBV4-3 and TRBJ1-6, with D possibly TRBD1 on 5 matching bases. The CDR3 contains 15 residues. Germline lookup yields CDR1 LGHNA and CDR2 YSLEER. Trimming took off 1 base at V and 10 bases at J, with 14 bases between the two ends. CDR3 nucleotides: TGCGCCAGCAGCCAAGCCATGGGGGGGAAATCACCCCTCCACTTT. Translated: CASSQAMGGKSPLHF.

The rearrangement uses TRBV5-4 and TRBJ2-5; TRBD1 might be the D (6 bases). V was cut by 0 bases and J by 4 bases, with 10 bases left in between. CDR1 and CDR2 (germline): SGHNT, YYREEE (reference sequence). The CDR3 is 14 residues long. In DNA, the CDR3 is TGTGCCAGCAGCTTGGGTGGCAGGGGAGAGACCCAGTACTTC. Its protein product is CASSLGGRGETQYF.

The chain uses TRBV19 and TRBJ2-2; D perhaps matches TRBD2 (6 bases). The CDR3 extends over 16 amino acids. V lost 10 bases and J 2 bases, leaving 20 bases between the germline ends. The germline gives CDR1 LNHDA, CDR2 SQIVND (reference sequence). Written as DNA, the CDR3 is TGTGCCACCACCCTTTCCCCGCGGGGAAACACCGGGGAGCTGTTTTTT. Its translation is CATTLSPRGNTGELFF.

The rearrangement links TRBV18 to TRBJ1-1; TRBD1 might be the D (5 bases). CDR3 length: 13 amino acids. Per germline, CDR1 KGHSH and CDR2 LQKENI. Trimming shortened V by 3 bases and J by 5 bases, and 10 bases separated the two germline ends. The DNA of the CDR3 is TGTGCCAGCTCACCCCGGGGCGAGACTGAAGCTTTCTTT. Residues: CASSPRGETEAFF.

V and J are TRBV5-4 and TRBJ2-1; 11 bases are shared with TRBD2. The CDR3 covers 15 residues. Germline CDR1 and CDR2: SGHNT and YYREEE (reference sequence). V gave up 3 bases and J gave up 5 bases; unmatched junction bases: 4. CDR3 loop: CASSSFSGRDNEQFF. Written as DNA, the CDR3 is TGTGCCAGCAGCTCGTTTAGCGGGAGGGACAATGAGCAGTTCTTC.

This chain links TRBV6-1 with TRBJ1-5; 9 positions agree with TRBD1. Germline V gene lookup returns CDR1 MNHNS and CDR2 SASEGT. The V and J ends lost 3 bases and 0 bases, in that order; junction bases with no gene match: 0. The CDR3 is 15 amino acids. The CDR3 spells CASSETGGSNQPQHF. The CDR3 DNA follows: TGTGCCAGCAGTGAGACAGGGGGTAGCAATCAGCCCCAGCATTTT.

The gene calls are TRBV7-9 and TRBJ2-7; 9 nucleotides agree with TRBD1. Per the germline V gene, CDR1 is SEHNR and CDR2 is FQNEAQ (reference sequence). CDR3 length equals 16 residues. After removal of 2 bases from V and 2 bases from J, the junction contained 7 bases not matched to a gene. CDR3 loop: CASSLTDRGNPYEQYF. CDR3 coding DNA: TGTGCCAGCAGCTTAACCGACAGGGGGAATCCCTACGAGCAGTACTTC.

The V gene is TRBV3-1 (or the pseudogene TRBV3-2), the J gene TRBJ1-2; weak D call: TRBD1 (6 bases). Germline CDR1 is LGHDT and CDR2 is YNNKEL (reference sequence). This CDR3 has 15 residues. V was shortened by 1 base and J by 3 bases, with 12 bases between the two germline ends. In nucleotides, the CDR3 is TGTGCCAGCAGCCAAGGTGACAGGTTATACTATGGCTACACCTTC. Amino acids: CASSQGDRLYYGYTF.

The V and J genes are TRBV9 and TRBJ2-7; D is unresolved. Germline values: CDR1 SGDLS, CDR2 YYNGEE. The CDR3 extends over 14 amino acids. With 3 bases removed from V and 7 bases from J, the gap between germline ends came to 17 bases. CDR3 sequence (DNA): TGTGCCAGCAGCGCCCCCGGACCTCCCTGGGAGCAGTACTTC. It codes for CASSAPGPPWEQYF.

This chain joins TRBV6-5 and TRBJ1-6; unclear D gene. From germline, CDR1 is MNHEY and CDR2 SVGAGI. V was pared by 1 base and J by 10 bases, with 8 bases between. The CDR3 extends over 13 amino acids. The chain's CDR3 is CASSYLKGSPLHF. DNA for the CDR3: TGTGCCAGCAGTTACTTGAAGGGCTCACCCCTCCACTTT.

This chain joins TRBV7-9 and TRBJ2-5, with 10 bases fitting TRBD2. The CDR3 loop spans 15 amino acids. Unmatched junction bases numbered 2, after V lost 2 bases and J lost 2 bases. The germline V gene encodes CDR1 SEHNR and CDR2 FQNEAQ (reference sequence). Written as DNA, the CDR3 is TGTGCCAGCAGCTTAACTAGCGGGGAACAAGAGACCCAGTACTTC. It encodes CASSLTSGEQETQYF.